The entry below gives a single T cell receptor beta chain sequence along with its context. Its antigen remains unidentified. Generated by immunoSEQ multiplex PCR, the TCRdb table keeps only in-frame clones and is missing some. In all, the sample yields about 140,000 clones. This CDR3 has 13 residues. Trimming pared 5 bases from V and 3 bases from J, leaving 10 bases between. Germline CDR1 and CDR2: SEHNR and FQNEAQ (reference sequence). These data originate in a study of T cell responses to AZD1222 COVID-19 vaccine. General observations from the study: Among vaccine-associated CD4 TCRs, coverage spanned spike, with dominance at 160-218 and 743-854. Clonal diversity was possibly underestimated; the donors were predominantly white British and more often female.

The receptor's source is an adult in good health. The sample taken for sequencing was peripheral blood. J is TRBJ1-2 and V is TRBV7-9, with unresolved D. This CDR3 reads CASSPTPDYGYTF. CDR3 sequence (DNA): TGTGCCAGCAGCCCGACGCCTGACTATGGCTACACCTTC.